These T cell receptor beta chains were read from a single sample in a study of cytomegalovirus exposure and HLA in healthy donors. Produced via immunoSEQ multiplex PCR; TCRdb's table is partial and in-frame only. This sample has about 180,000 clones; approximately 81% occur once, and the top ten carry around 2.2%. The source material was PBMCs. Source of these receptors: a woman younger than 45 in good health and CMV-seronegative. CDR3s include the opening cysteine and the closing phenylalanine or tryptophan. D genes are given only for firm matches. A row's size may be missing; if present it is once, few, many or a size class.

v_gene	j_gene	abundance	d_gene	CDR3nt	CDR3aa
TRBV12-1	TRBJ1-2	.	.	TGTGCCAGCAGCTTTTTGAGCTTTCAGGGGGCGGACACTAACTATGGCTACACCTTC	CASSFLSFQGADTNYGYTF
TRBV6-5	TRBJ2-3	few	TRBD2	TGTGCCAGCAGTATGATAGCGGGGGGCACAGATACGCAGTATTTT	CASSMIAGGTDTQYF
TRBV7-2	TRBJ1-5	.	.	TGTGCCAGCAGCTCGGGGGGGAGCAATCAGCCCCAGCATTTT	CASSSGGSNQPQHF
TRBV6-6	TRBJ1-5	.	TRBD1	TGTGCCAGCAGTTCCCCCAGGGGGAATCAGCCCCAGCATTTT	CASSSPRGNQPQHF
TRBV5-1	TRBJ2-1	.	.	TGCGCCAGCAGCCCGTCAGGGGCCGCCTACAATGAGCAGTTCTTC	CASSPSGAAYNEQFF
TRBV7-8	TRBJ1-3	.	.	TGTGCCAGCAGCTTAATCGACACCTACTCTGGAAACACCATATATTTT	CASSLIDTYSGNTIYF
TRBV6-5	TRBJ1-4	.	TRBD1	TGTGCCAGCAGCAAATTACAGGGGAAGTATGAAAAACTGTTTTTT	CASSKLQGKYEKLFF
TRBV10-3	TRBJ2-7	.	TRBD1	TGTGCCATCAGTGGAAAACAGGGGGCGGTTGGCGAGCAGTACTTC	CAISGKQGAVGEQYF
TRBV4-1	TRBJ2-5	.	TRBD1	TGCGCCAGCAGCCAAGCCCTAACAGGGGTCCAGGGGGAGACCCAGTACTTC	CASSQALTGVQGETQYF
TRBV29-1	TRBJ2-2	.	.	TGCAGCGTTCACAGAAACACCGGGGAGCTGTTTTTT	CSVHRNTGELFF
TRBV6-6	TRBJ1-2	.	TRBD1	TGTGCCAGCACCCGGAGGACAGGGGGCTATGGCTACACCTTC	CASTRRTGGYGYTF
TRBV11-2	TRBJ2-7	.	TRBD2	TGTGCCAGCAGCGGACTAGCGGGAGCCTACGAGCAGTACTTC	CASSGLAGAYEQYF
TRBV5-4	TRBJ1-3	.	.	TGTGCCAGCATCCCGGCCGGGAGGTTAGTAGCTGGAAACACCATATATTTT	CASIPAGRLVAGNTIYF
TRBV28	TRBJ1-4	.	TRBD1	TGTGCCAGCAGTTTCCAGGGGGCAACTAATGAAAAACTGTTTTTT	CASSFQGATNEKLFF
TRBV9	TRBJ2-1	.	TRBD2	TGTGCCAGCCAAGGGGTAGCGGGGGGGACGTATAGTGAGCAGTTCTTC	CASQGVAGGTYSEQFF
TRBV7-6	TRBJ1-6	few	.	TGTGCCAGCAGCTTAGCCCCGGGGAGCTCCTATAATTCACCCCTCCACTTT	CASSLAPGSSYNSPLHF
TRBV18	TRBJ1-1	.	.	TGTGCCAGCTCACAATCGGAGCAGGGGAACACTGAAGCTTTCTTT	CASSQSEQGNTEAFF
TRBV7-2	TRBJ1-2	.	TRBD1	TGTGCCAGCAGCTTCCGGGACAGGGCCCTTGGCTACACCTTC	CASSFRDRALGYTF
TRBV7-3	TRBJ2-1	.	TRBD2	TGTGCCAGCAGCTTAGGACTAGCGGGCGATGAGCAGTTCTTC	CASSLGLAGDEQFF
TRBV18	TRBJ1-5	few	.	TGTGCCAGCTCACCATTCGGGCCCACCGAGGGTCAGCCCCAGCATTTT	CASSPFGPTEGQPQHF
TRBV7-2	TRBJ1-1	.	TRBD1	TGTGCCAGCAGCTTGGTCACAGGGGGCGAATCGGTAGCTTTCTTT	CASSLVTGGESVAFF
TRBV28	TRBJ1-1	.	TRBD1	TGTGCCAGCGTAACAGGGGCAGCGAACACTGAAGCTTTCTTT	CASVTGAANTEAFF
TRBV5-6	TRBJ1-4	.	TRBD1	TGTGCCAGCAGCGCACCACAGGGGGCGCATGAAAAACTGTTTTTT	CASSAPQGAHEKLFF
TRBV28	TRBJ2-5	.	TRBD1	TGTGCCAGCAGGCCACAGGGGACCCCTATCCAGTACTTC	CASRPQGTPIQYF
TRBV28	TRBJ2-7	.	.	TGTGCCAGCAGTCGCCCAGGGTACGAGCAGTACTTC	CASSRPGYEQYF
TRBV11-2	TRBJ2-7	once	.	TGTGCCAGCAGCTTAGCGGGTTACGAGCAGTACTTC	CASSLAGYEQYF
TRBV5-1	TRBJ2-1	.	.	TGCGCCAGCAGCCGGGTGAGCTCCTACAATGAGCAGTTCTTC	CASSRVSSYNEQFF
TRBV7-8	TRBJ1-2	.	TRBD1	TGTGCCAGCAGGAGGGGAGGGACAGGTGGCTACACCTTC	CASRRGGTGGYTF
TRBV28	TRBJ2-6	.	TRBD1	TGTGCCACCAGGGGGCGTGGGGCCAACGTCCTGACTTTC	CATRGRGANVLTF
TRBV7-2	TRBJ2-5	.	.	TGTGCCAGCAGCGTGGGAGAAACTTGGTACCAAGAGACCCAGTACTTC	CASSVGETWYQETQYF
TRBV4-3	TRBJ1-3	.	.	TGCGCCAGCAGCCAAGACAGAGGGGGCTCTGGAAACACCATATATTTT	CASSQDRGGSGNTIYF
TRBV6-5	TRBJ2-3	.	.	TGTGCCAGCAGTTACTCGCGGGGTAGACGCACAGATACGCAGTATTTT	CASSYSRGRRTDTQYF
TRBV5-1	TRBJ1-1	.	TRBD1	TGCGCCAGCAGCCAAAGGGTGGGACAGGGGGCACTGAACACTGAAGCTTTCTTT	CASSQRVGQGALNTEAFF
TRBV5-4	TRBJ2-7	.	TRBD2	TGTGCCAGCAGCTGGGGACTAGCGGGCACCTACGAGCAGTACTTC	CASSWGLAGTYEQYF
TRBV30	TRBJ1-1	.	TRBD1	TGTGCCTGGAGTAAAGAATCAGGGGGCGATCGGCCCGGCACTGAAGCTTTCTTT	CAWSKESGGDRPGTEAFF
TRBV5-1	TRBJ1-6	.	TRBD1	TGCGCCAGCAGCTCTCTAGAAAGGGACAGCTCCTATAATTCACCCCTCCACTTT	CASSSLERDSSYNSPLHF
TRBV5-5	TRBJ2-7	.	TRBD1	TGTGCCAGCAGCTTAATGACAGGGAATGCTTTAACCTACGAGCAGTACTTC	CASSLMTGNALTYEQYF
TRBV28	TRBJ1-5	once	.	TGTGCCAGCAGTTTACCTATCTATCAGCCCCAGCATTTT	CASSLPIYQPQHF
TRBV9	TRBJ2-7	once	TRBD2	TGTGCCAGCAGCGCGAGCGGGAGTGCCCACGAGCAGTACTTC	CASSASGSAHEQYF
TRBV5-4	TRBJ1-1	few	.	TGTGCCAGCTCAACAGCCCCGAACACTGAAGCTTTCTTT	CASSTAPNTEAFF
TRBV4-2	TRBJ2-1	few	.	TGTGCCAGCAGCCAAGATCGGGGGCTAGCGGCTGGGGAGCAGTTCTTC	CASSQDRGLAAGEQFF
TRBV19	TRBJ2-7	.	TRBD1	TGTGCCAGTAGGAAGACAGGGGCGGCGTACGAGCAGTACTTC	CASRKTGAAYEQYF
TRBV5-1	TRBJ2-1	.	TRBD1	TGCGCCAGCAGCTTGATGGGTTACGGACAGGGGACAAATGAGCAGTTCTTC	CASSLMGYGQGTNEQFF
TRBV5-4	TRBJ1-6	.	.	TGTGCCAGCAGCTTGGCCCAGGGTGAGTCACCCCTCCACTTT	CASSLAQGESPLHF
TRBV28	TRBJ2-3	.	TRBD2	TGTGCCAGCAGTACTAGCGGGAGGAGCACAGATACGCAGTATTTT	CASSTSGRSTDTQYF
TRBV5-1	TRBJ1-6	.	.	TGCACCAGCAGCTCTTACCCTGGGCCCGATTCACCCCTCCACTTT	CTSSSYPGPDSPLHF
TRBV4-1	TRBJ2-3	.	.	TGCGCCAGCAGCCAAGATCTAGCGACAGATACGCAGTATTTT	CASSQDLATDTQYF
TRBV4-2	TRBJ2-1	.	TRBD1	TGTGCCAGCAGCCAAGATCCCACCAGGGACAGGTACAATGAGCAGTTCTTC	CASSQDPTRDRYNEQFF
TRBV9	TRBJ1-4	.	.	TGTGCCAGCAGCGCAAAAGGGGGGGCTGAAAAACTGTTTTTT	CASSAKGGAEKLFF
TRBV28	TRBJ1-5	once	TRBD1	TGTGCCAGCAGTCCCAGGGGGTCGGGCAATCAGCCCCAGCATTTT	CASSPRGSGNQPQHF
TRBV7-3	TRBJ1-5	.	.	TGTACCAGCACCCCGCCCAACTTTTGTGGAAGCAGGGGACCCGATCAGCCCCAGCATTTT	CTSTPPNFCGSRGPDQPQHF
TRBV28	TRBJ2-2	.	TRBD2	TGTGCCAGCAGTATAAGGGAGGGACTAAAGAACACCGGGGAGCTGTTTTTT	CASSIREGLKNTGELFF
TRBV27	TRBJ1-2	.	.	TGTGCCAGCAGTTTATCGGAGGCTAACTATGGCTACACCTTC	CASSLSEANYGYTF
TRBV7-9	TRBJ1-4	.	.	TGTTCCAGCAATTCCCCGAATGAAAAACTGTTTTTT	CSSNSPNEKLFF
TRBV19	TRBJ2-7	.	.	TGTGCCAGTAGTCCATCCTTAGCTGCCTACGAGCAGTACTTC	CASSPSLAAYEQYF
TRBV20-1	TRBJ2-7	.	.	TGCAGTGCTAGCCACTACGAGCAGTACTTC	CSASHYEQYF
TRBV11-3	TRBJ1-1	.	.	TGTGCCAGCAGCTCCGACATAAAGACTGAAGCTTTCTTT	CASSSDIKTEAFF
TRBV5-4	TRBJ2-3	.	TRBD2	TGTGCCAGTTACATAGCGGGAGGGGTCGCAGATACGCAGTATTTT	CASYIAGGVADTQYF
TRBV28	TRBJ1-4	.	TRBD1	TGTGCCAGCAGTAACCGGGACAGGGTTAGAGGGACTAATGAAAAACTGTTTTTT	CASSNRDRVRGTNEKLFF
TRBV14	TRBJ1-1	.	TRBD1	TGTGCCAGCAGCCGTCGGCCCGGGACAGGGGTTGGCACTGAAGCTTTCTTT	CASSRRPGTGVGTEAFF